The rows below give T cell receptor beta chains drawn from one sample of a study of blood T cell repertoires in COVID-19. Measured with immunoSEQ multiplex PCR; TCRdb has only the in-frame clones, and not every one. Counted here are roughly 250,000 clones, 86% occurring once; the ten biggest clones make up 12%. Sequencing used peripheral blood. The receptors shown here come from a woman in her twenties or thirties with COVID-19, enrolled during active disease. Each CDR3 is given with its conserved first and last residue. A D gene is named only where the DNA matches it firmly. Part of the rows lack a size; the others show once, few, many or a class for expanded clones.

v_gene,len,j_gene,d_gene,abundance,CDR3nt,CDR3aa
TRBV23-1,14,TRBJ2-3,TRBD1,NA,TGCGCCAGCACGGGACAGGGCGCCCTGGATACGCAGTATTTT,CASTGQGALDTQYF
TRBV5-6,14,TRBJ2-7,NA,once,TGTGCCAGCAGCTGGACAGCCCTTCACTACGAGCAGTACTTC,CASSWTALHYEQYF
TRBV5-1,15,TRBJ2-7,TRBD2,once,TGCGCCAGCAGCGACCCACGGGGGGGGGCCTACGAGCAGTACTTC,CASSDPRGGAYEQYF
TRBV5-1,15,TRBJ1-4,TRBD1,NA,TGCGCCAGCAGCTTAGAGGGACAGTCAGGAGAAAAACTGTTTTTT,CASSLEGQSGEKLFF
TRBV7-2,16,TRBJ2-5,TRBD1,NA,TGTGCCAGCAGCTTGGGATCCGGGACAGGGGGCTGGACCCAGTACTTC,CASSLGSGTGGWTQYF
TRBV5-1,20,TRBJ2-5,TRBD1,NA,TGCGCCAGCAGCTTGGGGCCCATGAGACAGGGGGCGTCTCCGGGGGAGACCCAGTACTTC,CASSLGPMRQGASPGETQYF
TRBV4-1,13,TRBJ2-1,NA,NA,TGCGCCAGCAGCCTGGGGGCTTGGAGTGAGCAGTTCTTC,CASSLGAWSEQFF
TRBV7-8,16,TRBJ2-1,TRBD2,NA,TGTGCCAGCAGCTTAGTGGGGACTAGCTTTCCCAATGAGCAGTTCTTC,CASSLVGTSFPNEQFF
TRBV5-1,13,TRBJ2-7,TRBD1,NA,TGCGCCAGCAGCCTGACAGGGGCCGACGAGCAGTACTTC,CASSLTGADEQYF
TRBV30,14,TRBJ2-3,NA,NA,TGTGCCTGGGCTGCAGATTTTAGCACAGATACGCAGTATTTT,CAWAADFSTDTQYF
TRBV4-1,12,TRBJ2-1,NA,few,TGCGCCAGCAGCCAGCGGGACAATGAGCAGTTCTTC,CASSQRDNEQFF
TRBV7-9,15,TRBJ1-5,NA,NA,TGTGCCAGCAGCAAGACCGGGACAAGAAATCAGCCCCAGCATTTT,CASSKTGTRNQPQHF
TRBV18,13,TRBJ2-5,TRBD1,NA,TGTGCCAGCTCATCCGACAGGGTGGAGACCCAGTACTTC,CASSSDRVETQYF
TRBV28,15,TRBJ2-7,NA,NA,TGTGCCAGCAGTCTACCAGGAGGCTGGTCCTACGAGCAGTACTTC,CASSLPGGWSYEQYF
TRBV5-1,16,TRBJ2-1,TRBD2,NA,TGCGCCAGCAGCTTGTTTAGCGGGGGGTCATACAATGAGCAGTTCTTC,CASSLFSGGSYNEQFF
TRBV19,15,TRBJ1-6,NA,NA,TGTGCCAGTAGTAAGGCGGGAGAGTGGAATTCACCCCTCCACTTT,CASSKAGEWNSPLHF
TRBV14,15,TRBJ1-3,NA,few,TGTGCCAGCAGTCCTACGTTTTACTCTGGAAACACCATATATTTT,CASSPTFYSGNTIYF
TRBV5-1,15,TRBJ2-5,TRBD2,NA,TGCGCCAGCAGCTCTGTACTAGCGCCTCAAGAGACCCAGTACTTC,CASSSVLAPQETQYF
TRBV12-3/TRBV12-4,13,TRBJ2-3,NA,once,TGTGCCAGCAGCGAGTCGGGCACAGATACGCAGTATTTT,CASSESGTDTQYF
TRBV20-1,12,TRBJ1-2,NA,NA,TGCAGTGCTAGTGAGGGCAGCTATGGCTACACCTTC,CSASEGSYGYTF
TRBV6-5,16,TRBJ1-2,TRBD1,NA,TGTGCCAGCAGTTACTTCCAGGGGGAGACCCTAGGTGGCTACACCTTC,CASSYFQGETLGGYTF
TRBV5-1,13,TRBJ1-5,NA,once,TGCGCCAGCAGCCTTCGCGGCAATCAGCCCCAGCATTTT,CASSLRGNQPQHF
TRBV5-4,16,TRBJ1-4,NA,NA,TGTGCCAGCAGCTTGGCCGTGGCAGGTCGTAATGAAAAACTGTTTTTT,CASSLAVAGRNEKLFF
TRBV5-4,14,TRBJ2-1,TRBD2,NA,TGTGCCAGCAGCCTAGAGCGGGAGAGGGGAGAGCAGTTCTTC,CASSLERERGEQFF